This T cell receptor (beta chain) was found in a study of T cell repertoires in cytomegalovirus infection. TCRdb used MiXCR to reprocess the reads, holding one entry per CDR3 protein. The data contain 130,000 or so distinct CDR3 sequences, about 6.5% of them seen just once; the ten biggest clones take up more than 15%. This clonotype has only a few counts. Trimming pared 6 bases from V and 5 bases from J, leaving 19 bases between. Per germline, CDR1 DFQATT and CDR2 SNEGSKA (reference sequence). The CDR3 consists of 14 residues. Sequencing was done on a sample of PBMCs. The sequence derives from a human donor in good health (CMV status not recorded). Some clones in this sample may be carry-over from other donors' samples. The rearrangement uses TRBV20-1 and TRBJ2-5, with D perhaps matching TRBD1 or TRBD2 (5 bases each). The DNA for the CDR3 is TGCAGTGCAAGAAGTGGGGGAGCCTCGGAGACCCAGTACTTC. Amino acids: CSARSGGASETQYF.